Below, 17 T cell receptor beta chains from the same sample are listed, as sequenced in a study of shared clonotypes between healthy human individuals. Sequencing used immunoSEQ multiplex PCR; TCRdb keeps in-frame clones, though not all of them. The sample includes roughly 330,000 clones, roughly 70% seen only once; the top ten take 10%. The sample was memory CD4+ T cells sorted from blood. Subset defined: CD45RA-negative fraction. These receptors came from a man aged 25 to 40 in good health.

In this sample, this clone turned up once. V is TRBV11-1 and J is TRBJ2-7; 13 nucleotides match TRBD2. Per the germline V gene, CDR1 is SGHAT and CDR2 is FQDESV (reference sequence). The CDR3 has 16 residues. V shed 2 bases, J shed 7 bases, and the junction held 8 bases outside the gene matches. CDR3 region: CASSLFRGLAGVEQYF. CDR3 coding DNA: TGTGCCAGCAGCTTATTCCGAGGACTAGCGGGAGTTGAGCAGTACTTC. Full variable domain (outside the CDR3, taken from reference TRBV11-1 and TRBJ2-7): EAEVAQSPRYKITEKSQAVAFWCDPISGHATLYWYRQILGQGPELLVQFQDESVVDDSQLPKDRFSAERLKGVDSTLKIQPAELGDSAMYLCASSLFRGLAGVEQYFGPGTRLTVT.

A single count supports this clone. The CDR3: CASSLVGEGPQHF. The CDR3 bases are TGTGCCAGCAGCTTAGTCGGGGAAGGGCCCCAGCATTTT. The V call is TRBV7-9, the J call TRBJ1-5; D unresolved. The CDR3 has 13 residues. V was clipped by 1 base and J by 9 bases, with 10 bases between them. Germline V gene lookup returns CDR1 SEHNR and CDR2 FQNEAQ (reference sequence).

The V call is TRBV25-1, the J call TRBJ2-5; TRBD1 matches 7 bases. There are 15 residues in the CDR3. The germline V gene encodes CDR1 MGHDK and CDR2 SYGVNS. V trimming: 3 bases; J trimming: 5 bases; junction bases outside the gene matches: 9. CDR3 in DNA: TGTGCCAGCAGTGATCCCCGACAGGGCTCCGAGACCCAGTACTTC. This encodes CASSDPRQGSETQYF.

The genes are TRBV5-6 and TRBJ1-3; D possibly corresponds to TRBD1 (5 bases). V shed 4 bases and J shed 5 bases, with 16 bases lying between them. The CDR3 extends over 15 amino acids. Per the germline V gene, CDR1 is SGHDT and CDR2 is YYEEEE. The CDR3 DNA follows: TGTGCCAGCAGCGGTACAAGGGGCGCAAGAAACACCATATATTTT. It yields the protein CASSGTRGARNTIYF.

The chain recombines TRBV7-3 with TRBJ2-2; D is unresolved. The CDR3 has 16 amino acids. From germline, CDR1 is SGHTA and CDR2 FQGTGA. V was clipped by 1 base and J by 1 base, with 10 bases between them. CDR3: CASSLRRTGNTGELFF. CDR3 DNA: TGTGCCAGCAGCTTAAGAAGGACCGGGAACACCGGGGAGCTGTTTTTT.

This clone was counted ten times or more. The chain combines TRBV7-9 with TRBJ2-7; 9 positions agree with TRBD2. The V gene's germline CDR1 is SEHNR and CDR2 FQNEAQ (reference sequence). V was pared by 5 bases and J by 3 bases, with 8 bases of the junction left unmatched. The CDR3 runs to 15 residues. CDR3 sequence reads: CASSQREAKGYEQYF. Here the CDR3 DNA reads TGTGCCAGCAGCCAGCGGGAGGCAAAGGGCTACGAGCAGTACTTC.

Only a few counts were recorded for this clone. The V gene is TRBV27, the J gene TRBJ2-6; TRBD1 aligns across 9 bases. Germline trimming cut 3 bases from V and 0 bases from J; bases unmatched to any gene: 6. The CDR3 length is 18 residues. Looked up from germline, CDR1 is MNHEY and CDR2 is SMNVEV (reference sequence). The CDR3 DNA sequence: TGTGCCAGCAGTTTTGGGACAGGGATGATCTCTGGGGCCAACGTCCTGACTTTC. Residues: CASSFGTGMISGANVLTF.

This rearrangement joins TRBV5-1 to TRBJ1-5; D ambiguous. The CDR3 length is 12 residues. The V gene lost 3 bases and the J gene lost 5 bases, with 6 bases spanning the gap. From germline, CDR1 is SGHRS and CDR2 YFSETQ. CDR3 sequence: CASSYPDQPQHF. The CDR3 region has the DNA TGCGCCAGCAGCTACCCAGATCAGCCCCAGCATTTT.

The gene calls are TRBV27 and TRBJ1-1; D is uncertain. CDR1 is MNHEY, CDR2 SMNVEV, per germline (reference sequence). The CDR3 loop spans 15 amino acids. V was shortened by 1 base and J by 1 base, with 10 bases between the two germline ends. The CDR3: CASSLFALKNTEAFF. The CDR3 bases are TGTGCCAGCAGTTTATTTGCACTCAAGAACACTGAAGCTTTCTTT.

The CDR3 nucleotides are TGTGCCAGCAGCTTTGCGGGAGCTGGAAACACCATATATTTT. This gives the protein CASSFAGAGNTIYF. The rearrangement joins TRBV5-5 to TRBJ1-3; no clear D gene. The V end lost 2 bases, the J end lost 2 bases, and 8 bases lay between the germline ends. The germline V gene has CDR1 SGHKS and CDR2 YYEKEE (reference sequence). The CDR3 runs to 14 residues.

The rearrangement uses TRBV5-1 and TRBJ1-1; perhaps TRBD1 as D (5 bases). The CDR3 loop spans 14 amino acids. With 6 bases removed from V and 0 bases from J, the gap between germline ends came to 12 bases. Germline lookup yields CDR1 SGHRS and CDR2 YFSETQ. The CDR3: CASNAGQLNTEAFF. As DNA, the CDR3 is TGCGCCAGCAACGCGGGGCAATTGAACACTGAAGCTTTCTTT.

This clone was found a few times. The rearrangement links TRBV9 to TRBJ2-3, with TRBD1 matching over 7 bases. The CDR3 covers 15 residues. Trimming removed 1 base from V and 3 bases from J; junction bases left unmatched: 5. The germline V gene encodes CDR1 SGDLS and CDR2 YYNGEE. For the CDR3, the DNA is TGTGCCAGCAGCGTACAGGGGGAATGGACAGATACGCAGTATTTT. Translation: CASSVQGEWTDTQYF.

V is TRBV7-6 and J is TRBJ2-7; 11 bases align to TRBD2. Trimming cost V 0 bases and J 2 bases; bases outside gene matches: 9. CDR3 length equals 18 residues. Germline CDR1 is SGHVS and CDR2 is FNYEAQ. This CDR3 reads CASSLAGTSGNLPYEQYF. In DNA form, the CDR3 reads TGTGCCAGCAGCTTAGCGGGGACTAGCGGCAACCTGCCCTACGAGCAGTACTTC.

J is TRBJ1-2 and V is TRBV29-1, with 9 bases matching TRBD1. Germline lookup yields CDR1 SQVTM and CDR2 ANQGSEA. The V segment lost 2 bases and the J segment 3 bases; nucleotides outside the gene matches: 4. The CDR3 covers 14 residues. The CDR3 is CSVENWTGDYGYTF. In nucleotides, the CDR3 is TGCAGCGTTGAAAACTGGACAGGGGACTATGGCTACACCTTC.

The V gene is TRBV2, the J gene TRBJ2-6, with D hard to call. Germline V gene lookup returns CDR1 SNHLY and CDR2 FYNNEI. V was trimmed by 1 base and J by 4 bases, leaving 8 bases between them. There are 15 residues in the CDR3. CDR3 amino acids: CASSEEGPGANVLTF. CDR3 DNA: TGTGCCAGCAGTGAAGAAGGACCCGGGGCCAACGTCCTGACTTTC.

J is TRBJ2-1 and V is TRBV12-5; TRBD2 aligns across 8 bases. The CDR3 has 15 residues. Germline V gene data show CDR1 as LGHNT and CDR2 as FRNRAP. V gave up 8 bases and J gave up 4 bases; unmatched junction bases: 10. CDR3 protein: CASSPLSGSYNEQFF. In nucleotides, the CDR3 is TGTGCTAGTAGCCCCCTCAGCGGGAGTTACAATGAGCAGTTCTTC.

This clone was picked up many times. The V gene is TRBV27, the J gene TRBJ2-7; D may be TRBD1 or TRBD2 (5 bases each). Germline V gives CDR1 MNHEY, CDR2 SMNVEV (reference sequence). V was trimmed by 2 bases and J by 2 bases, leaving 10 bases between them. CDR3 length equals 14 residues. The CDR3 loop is CASSLPGRPYEQYF. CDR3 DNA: TGTGCCAGCAGTTTACCGGGACGCCCCTACGAGCAGTACTTC.